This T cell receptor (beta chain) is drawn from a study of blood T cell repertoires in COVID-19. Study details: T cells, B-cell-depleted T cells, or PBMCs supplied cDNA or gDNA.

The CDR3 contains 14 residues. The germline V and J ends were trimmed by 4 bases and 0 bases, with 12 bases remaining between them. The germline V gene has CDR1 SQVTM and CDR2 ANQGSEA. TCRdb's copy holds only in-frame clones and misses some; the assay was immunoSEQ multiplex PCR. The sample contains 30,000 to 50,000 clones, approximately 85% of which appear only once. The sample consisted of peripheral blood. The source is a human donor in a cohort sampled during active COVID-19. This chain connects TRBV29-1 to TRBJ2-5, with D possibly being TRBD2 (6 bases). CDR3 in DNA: TGCAGCGTTGCGGTGGGGACTTACCAAGAGACCCAGTACTTC. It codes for CSVAVGTYQETQYF. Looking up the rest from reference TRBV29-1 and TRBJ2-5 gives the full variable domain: SAVISQKPSRDICQRGTSLTIQCQVDSQVTMMFWYRQQPGQSLTLIATANQGSEATYESGFVIDKFPISRPNLTFSTLTVSNMSPEDSSIYLCSVAVGTYQETQYFGPGTRLLVL.